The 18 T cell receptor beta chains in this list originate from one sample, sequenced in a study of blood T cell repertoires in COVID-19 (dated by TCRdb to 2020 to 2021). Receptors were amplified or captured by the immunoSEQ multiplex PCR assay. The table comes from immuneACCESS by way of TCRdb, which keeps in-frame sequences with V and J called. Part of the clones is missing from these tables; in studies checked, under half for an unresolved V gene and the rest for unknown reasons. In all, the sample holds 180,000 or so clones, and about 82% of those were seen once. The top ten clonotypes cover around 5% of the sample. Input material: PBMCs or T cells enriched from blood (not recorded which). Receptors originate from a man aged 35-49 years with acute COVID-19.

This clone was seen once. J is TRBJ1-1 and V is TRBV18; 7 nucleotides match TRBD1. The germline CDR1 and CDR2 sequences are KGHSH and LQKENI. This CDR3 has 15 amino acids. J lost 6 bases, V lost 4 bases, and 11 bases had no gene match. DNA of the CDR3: TGTGCCAGCTCACTATTGGGGGACAGTGAAGCTGAAGCTTTCTTT. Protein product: CASSLLGDSEAEAFF.

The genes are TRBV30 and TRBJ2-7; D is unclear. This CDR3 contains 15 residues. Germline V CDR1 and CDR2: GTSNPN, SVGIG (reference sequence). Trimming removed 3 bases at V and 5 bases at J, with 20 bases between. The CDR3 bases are TGTGCCTGGAGCCCCGAATCGACGACTGCCCACGAGCAGTACTTC. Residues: CAWSPESTTAHEQYF. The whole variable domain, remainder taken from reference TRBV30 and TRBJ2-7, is SQTIHQWPATLVQPVGSPLSLECTVEGTSNPNLYWYRQAAGRGLQLLFYSVGIGQISSEVPQNLSASRPQDRQFILSSKKLLLSDSGFYLCAWSPESTTAHEQYFGPGTRLTVT.

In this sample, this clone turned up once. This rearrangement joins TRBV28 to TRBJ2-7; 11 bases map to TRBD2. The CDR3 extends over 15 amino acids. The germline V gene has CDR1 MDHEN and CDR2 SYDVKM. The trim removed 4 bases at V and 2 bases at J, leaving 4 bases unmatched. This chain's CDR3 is CASSSIAGGTYEQYF. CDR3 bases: TGTGCCAGCAGTTCCATAGCGGGAGGGACCTACGAGCAGTACTTC.

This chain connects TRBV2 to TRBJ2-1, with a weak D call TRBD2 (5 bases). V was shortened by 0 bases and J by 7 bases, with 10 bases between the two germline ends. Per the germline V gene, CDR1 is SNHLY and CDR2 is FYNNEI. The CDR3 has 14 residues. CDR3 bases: TGTGCCAGCAGTGAAGCGGGAGAGGATAATGAGCAGTTCTTC. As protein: CASSEAGEDNEQFF.

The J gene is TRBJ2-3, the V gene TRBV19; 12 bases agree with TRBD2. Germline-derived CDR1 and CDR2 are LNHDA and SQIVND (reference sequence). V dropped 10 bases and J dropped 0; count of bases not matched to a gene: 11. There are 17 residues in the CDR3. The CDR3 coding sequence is TGTGCCATCTCCCCGGGGGGGACTAGCGGGAGCACAGATACGCAGTATTTT. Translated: CAISPGGTSGSTDTQYF. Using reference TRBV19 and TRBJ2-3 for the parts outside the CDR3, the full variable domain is DGGITQSPKYLFRKEGQNVTLSCEQNLNHDAMYWYRQDPGQGLRLIYYSQIVNDFQKGDIAEGYSVSREKKESFPLTVTSAQKNPTAFYLCAISPGGTSGSTDTQYFGPGTRLTVL.

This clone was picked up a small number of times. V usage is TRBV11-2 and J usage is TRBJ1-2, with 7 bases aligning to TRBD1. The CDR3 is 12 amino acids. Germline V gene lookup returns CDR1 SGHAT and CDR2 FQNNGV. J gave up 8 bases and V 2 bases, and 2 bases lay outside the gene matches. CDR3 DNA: TGTGCCAGCAGCTTAAGACAGGGCGGCTACACCTTC. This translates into CASSLRQGGYTF.

The CDR3 here is CSVESQRRAGEQYF. The CDR3 nucleotides read TGCAGCGTTGAATCTCAGAGAAGGGCGGGCGAGCAGTACTTC. V and J are TRBV29-1 and TRBJ2-7; tentative D call: TRBD2 (5 bases). The germline V and J ends were trimmed by 2 bases and 6 bases, with 17 bases remaining between them. CDR1 and CDR2 (germline): SQVTM, ANQGSEA. This CDR3 contains 14 residues.

The CDR3 sequence: CASSLTSGSLETQYF. In DNA form, the CDR3 reads TGTGCCAGCAGCTTGACTAGCGGGAGTTTAGAGACCCAGTACTTC. V and J are TRBV3-1 (or the pseudogene TRBV3-2) and TRBJ2-5; 12 nucleotides align to TRBD2. Unmatched junction bases numbered 5, after V lost 5 bases and J lost 4 bases. The CDR3 runs 15 residues. Per germline, CDR1 LGHDT and CDR2 YNNKEL (reference sequence).

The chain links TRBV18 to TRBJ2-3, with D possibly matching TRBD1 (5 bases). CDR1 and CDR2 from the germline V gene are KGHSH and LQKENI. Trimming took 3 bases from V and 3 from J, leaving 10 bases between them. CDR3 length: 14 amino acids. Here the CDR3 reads CASSPRVGTDTQYF. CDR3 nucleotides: TGTGCCAGCTCACCCAGGGTTGGGACAGATACGCAGTATTTT. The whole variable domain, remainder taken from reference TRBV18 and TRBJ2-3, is NAGVMQNPRHLVRRRGQEARLRCSPMKGHSHVYWYRQLPEEGLKFMVYLQKENIIDESGMPKERFSAEFPKEGPSILRIQQVVRGDSAAYFCASSPRVGTDTQYFGPGTRLTVL.

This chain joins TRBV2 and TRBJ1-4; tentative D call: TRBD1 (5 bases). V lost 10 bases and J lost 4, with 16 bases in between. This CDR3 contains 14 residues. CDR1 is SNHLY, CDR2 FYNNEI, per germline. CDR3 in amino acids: CATQPTGFNEKLFF. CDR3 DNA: TGTGCCACCCAGCCCACAGGATTTAATGAAAAACTGTTTTTT.

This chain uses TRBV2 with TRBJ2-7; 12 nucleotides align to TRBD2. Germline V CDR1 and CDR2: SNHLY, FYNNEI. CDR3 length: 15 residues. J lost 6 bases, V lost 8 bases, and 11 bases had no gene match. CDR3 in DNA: TGTGCCAGCCGAAGGACTAGCGGGACGGCAGGCGAGCAGTACTTC. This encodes CASRRTSGTAGEQYF.

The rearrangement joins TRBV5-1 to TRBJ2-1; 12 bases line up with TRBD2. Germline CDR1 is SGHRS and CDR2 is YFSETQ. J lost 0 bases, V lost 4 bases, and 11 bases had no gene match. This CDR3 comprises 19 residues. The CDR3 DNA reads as TGCGCCAGCAGCCCCACCGCCGCTAGCGGGAGGGTCTCCTACAATGAGCAGTTCTTC. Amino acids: CASSPTAASGRVSYNEQFF.

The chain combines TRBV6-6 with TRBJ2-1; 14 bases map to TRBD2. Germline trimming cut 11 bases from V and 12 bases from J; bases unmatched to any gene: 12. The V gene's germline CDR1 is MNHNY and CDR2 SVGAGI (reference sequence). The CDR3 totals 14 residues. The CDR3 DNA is TGTGCCTCCGGCCCCGGGACTAGCGGGAGAGGGCAGTTCTTC. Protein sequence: CASGPGTSGRGQFF.

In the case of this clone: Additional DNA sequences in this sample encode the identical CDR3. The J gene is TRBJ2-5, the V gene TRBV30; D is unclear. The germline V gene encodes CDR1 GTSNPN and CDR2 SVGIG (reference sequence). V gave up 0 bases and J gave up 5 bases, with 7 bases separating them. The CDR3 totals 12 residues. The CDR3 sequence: CAWSVRGETQYF. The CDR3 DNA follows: TGTGCCTGGAGTGTTCGAGGCGAGACCCAGTACTTC.

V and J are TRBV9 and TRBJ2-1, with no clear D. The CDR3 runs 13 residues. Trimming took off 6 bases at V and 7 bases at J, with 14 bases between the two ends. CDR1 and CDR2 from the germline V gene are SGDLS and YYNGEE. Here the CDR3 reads CASTEIARNEQFF. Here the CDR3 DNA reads TGTGCCAGCACGGAAATAGCCCGTAATGAGCAGTTCTTC.

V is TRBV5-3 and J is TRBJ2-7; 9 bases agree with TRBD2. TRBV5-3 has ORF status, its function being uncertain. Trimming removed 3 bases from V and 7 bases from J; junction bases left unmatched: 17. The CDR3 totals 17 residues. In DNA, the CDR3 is TGTGCCAGAAGCTCGCCTTACCGCCCAGCGGGAGGTTGGGAGCAGTACTTC. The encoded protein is CARSSPYRPAGGWEQYF.

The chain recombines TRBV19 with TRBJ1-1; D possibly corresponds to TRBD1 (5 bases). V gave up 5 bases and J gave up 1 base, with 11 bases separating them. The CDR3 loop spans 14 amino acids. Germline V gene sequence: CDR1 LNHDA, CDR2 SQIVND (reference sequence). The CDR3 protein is CASSYQGWNTEAFF. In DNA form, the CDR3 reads TGTGCCAGTAGTTACCAGGGCTGGAACACTGAAGCTTTCTTT.

This CDR3 is CAWSVGQGMDEQFF. CDR3 nucleotide sequence: TGTGCCTGGAGTGTAGGCCAGGGGATGGATGAGCAGTTCTTC. The genes are TRBV30 and TRBJ2-1; possibly TRBD1 for D (6 bases). The CDR3 is 14 residues long. V was shortened by 0 bases and J by 8 bases, with 14 bases between the two germline ends. In germline, CDR1 is GTSNPN, CDR2 SVGIG (reference sequence).